This T cell receptor beta chain was retrieved from a study of PD-1 blockade in mismatch repair-deficient tumors. Assay: immunoSEQ multiplex PCR; the TCRdb copy retains only in-frame clones and omits some. This sample carries some 120,000 clones, more than 85% of them seen once, and the ten largest clones take around an eighth. TCRs were sequenced from three patients responding to pembrolizumab. Broader study findings: Tumor-resident clones, often undetectable pretreatment in blood, expanded then contracted after pembrolizumab.

About this clone: Its antigen is not known.

This CDR3 contains 14 residues. V lost 2 bases and J lost 8, with 15 bases in between. Looked up from germline, CDR1 is ENHRY and CDR2 is SYGVKD. The sequence was collected from an adult with mismatch repair-deficient cancer. V and J are TRBV10-3 and TRBJ1-2; no reliable D call. Sequences were derived from peripheral blood, sampled 44 weeks after starting pembrolizumab. CDR3 nucleotide sequence: TGTGCCATCAGTGAGCTGTGGGGTGCAGAAGGCTACACCTTC. The encoded protein is CAISELWGAEGYTF.